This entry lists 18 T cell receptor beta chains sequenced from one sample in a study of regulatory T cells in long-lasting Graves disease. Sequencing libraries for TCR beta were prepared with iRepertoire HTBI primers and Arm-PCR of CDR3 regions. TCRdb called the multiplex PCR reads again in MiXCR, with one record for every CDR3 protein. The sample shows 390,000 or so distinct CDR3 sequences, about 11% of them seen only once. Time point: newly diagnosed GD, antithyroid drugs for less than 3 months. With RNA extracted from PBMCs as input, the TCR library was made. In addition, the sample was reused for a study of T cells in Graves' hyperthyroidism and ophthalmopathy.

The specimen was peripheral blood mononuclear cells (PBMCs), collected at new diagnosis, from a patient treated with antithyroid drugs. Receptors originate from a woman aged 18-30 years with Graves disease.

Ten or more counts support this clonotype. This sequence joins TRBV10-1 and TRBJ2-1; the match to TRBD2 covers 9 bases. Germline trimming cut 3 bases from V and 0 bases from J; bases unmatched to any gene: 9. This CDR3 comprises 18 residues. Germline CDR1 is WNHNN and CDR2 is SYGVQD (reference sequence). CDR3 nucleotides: TGCGCCAGCAGTGATAGGGCTAGCGGGATAAGCTCCTACAATGAGCAGTTCTTC. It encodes CASSDRASGISSYNEQFF.

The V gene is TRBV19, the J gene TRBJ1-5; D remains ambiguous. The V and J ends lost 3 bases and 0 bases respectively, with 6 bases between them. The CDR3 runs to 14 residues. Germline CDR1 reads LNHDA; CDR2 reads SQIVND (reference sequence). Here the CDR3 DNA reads TGTGCCAGTAGTATGGGGTTTAGCAATCAGCCCCAGCATTTT. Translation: CASSMGFSNQPQHF.

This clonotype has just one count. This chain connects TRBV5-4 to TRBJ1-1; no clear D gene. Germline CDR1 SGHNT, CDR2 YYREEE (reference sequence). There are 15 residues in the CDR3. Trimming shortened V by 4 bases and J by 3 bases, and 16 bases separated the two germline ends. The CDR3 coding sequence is TGTGCCAGCAGCCAGACCCTTCAGCGGGACACTGAAGCTTTCTTT. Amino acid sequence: CASSQTLQRDTEAFF.

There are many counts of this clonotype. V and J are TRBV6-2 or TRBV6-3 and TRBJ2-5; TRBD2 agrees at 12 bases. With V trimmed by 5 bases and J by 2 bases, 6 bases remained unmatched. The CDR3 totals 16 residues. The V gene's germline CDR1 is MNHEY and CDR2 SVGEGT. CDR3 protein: CASSAIGLAGQETQYF. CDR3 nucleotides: TGTGCCAGCAGTGCCATTGGACTAGCGGGACAAGAGACCCAGTACTTC.

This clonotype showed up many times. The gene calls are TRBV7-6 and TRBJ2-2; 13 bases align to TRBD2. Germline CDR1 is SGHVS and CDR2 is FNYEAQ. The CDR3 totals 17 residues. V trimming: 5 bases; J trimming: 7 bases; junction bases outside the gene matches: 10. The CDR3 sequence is CASSHRVTSGRNGELFF. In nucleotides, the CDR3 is TGTGCCAGCAGCCACAGAGTGACTAGCGGGAGGAACGGGGAGCTGTTTTTT.

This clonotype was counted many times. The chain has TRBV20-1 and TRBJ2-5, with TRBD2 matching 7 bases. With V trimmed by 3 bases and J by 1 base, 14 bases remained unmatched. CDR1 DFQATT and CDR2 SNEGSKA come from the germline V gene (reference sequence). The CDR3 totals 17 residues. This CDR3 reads CSASKPYPLASQETQYF. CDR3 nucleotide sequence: TGCAGTGCTAGTAAGCCTTACCCACTAGCGTCCCAAGAGACCCAGTACTTC.

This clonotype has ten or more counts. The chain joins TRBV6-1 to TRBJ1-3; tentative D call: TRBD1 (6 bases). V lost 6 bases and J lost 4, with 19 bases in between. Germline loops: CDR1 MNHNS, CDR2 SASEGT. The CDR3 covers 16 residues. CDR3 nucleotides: TGTGCCAGCAGGACAGGAGATGATCCCCTGGGAAACACCATATATTTT. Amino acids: CASRTGDDPLGNTIYF.

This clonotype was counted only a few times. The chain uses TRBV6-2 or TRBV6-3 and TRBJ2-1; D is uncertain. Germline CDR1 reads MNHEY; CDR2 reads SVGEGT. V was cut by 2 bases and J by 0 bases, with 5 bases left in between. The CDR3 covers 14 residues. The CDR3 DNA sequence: TGTGCCAGCAGTTACGTGAGCTCCTACAATGAGCAGTTCTTC. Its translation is CASSYVSSYNEQFF.

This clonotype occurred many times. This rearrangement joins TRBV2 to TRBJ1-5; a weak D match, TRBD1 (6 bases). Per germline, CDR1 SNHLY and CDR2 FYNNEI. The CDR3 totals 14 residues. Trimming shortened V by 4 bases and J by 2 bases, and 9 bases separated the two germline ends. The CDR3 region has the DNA TGTGCCAGCAGTGTGGGGGCGGGCAATCAGCCCCAGCATTTT. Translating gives CASSVGAGNQPQHF.

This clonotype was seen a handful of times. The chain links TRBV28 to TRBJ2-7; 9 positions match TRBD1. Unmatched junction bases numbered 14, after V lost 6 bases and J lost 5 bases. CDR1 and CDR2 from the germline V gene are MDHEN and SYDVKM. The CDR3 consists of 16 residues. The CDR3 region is CASSRSEDRGMHEQYV. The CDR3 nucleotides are TGTGCCAGCAGCCGAAGCGAGGACAGGGGTATGCACGAGCAGTACGTC.

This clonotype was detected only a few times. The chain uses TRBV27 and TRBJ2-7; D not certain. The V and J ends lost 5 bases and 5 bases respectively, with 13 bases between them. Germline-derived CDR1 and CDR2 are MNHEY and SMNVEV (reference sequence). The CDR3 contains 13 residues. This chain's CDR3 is CASSPINGDEQYV. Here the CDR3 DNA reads TGTGCCAGCAGTCCAATCAATGGGGACGAGCAGTACGTC.

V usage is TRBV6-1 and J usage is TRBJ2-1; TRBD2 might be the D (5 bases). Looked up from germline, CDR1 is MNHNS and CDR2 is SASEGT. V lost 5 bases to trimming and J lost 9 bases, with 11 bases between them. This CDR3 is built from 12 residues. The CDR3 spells CASSHTSAEQFF. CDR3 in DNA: TGTGCCAGCAGTCATACTAGTGCTGAGCAGTTCTTC.

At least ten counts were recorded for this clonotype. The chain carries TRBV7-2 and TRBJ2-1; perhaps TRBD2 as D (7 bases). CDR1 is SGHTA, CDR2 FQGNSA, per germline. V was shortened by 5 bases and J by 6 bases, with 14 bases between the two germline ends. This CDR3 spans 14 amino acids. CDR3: CASSGDGGPNEQFF. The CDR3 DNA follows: TGTGCCAGCAGCGGGGACGGGGGGCCCAATGAGCAGTTCTTC.

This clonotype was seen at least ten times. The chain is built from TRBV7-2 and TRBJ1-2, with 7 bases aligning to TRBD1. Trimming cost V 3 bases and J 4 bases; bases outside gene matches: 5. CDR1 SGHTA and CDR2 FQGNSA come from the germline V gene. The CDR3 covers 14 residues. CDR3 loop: CASSFGTAFYGYTF. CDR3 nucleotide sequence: TGTGCCAGCAGCTTCGGGACAGCTTTCTATGGCTACACCTTC.

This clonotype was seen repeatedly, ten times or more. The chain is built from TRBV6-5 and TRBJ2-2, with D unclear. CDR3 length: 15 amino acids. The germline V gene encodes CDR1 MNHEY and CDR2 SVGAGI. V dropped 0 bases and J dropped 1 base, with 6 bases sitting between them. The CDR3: CASSYSRQNTGELFF. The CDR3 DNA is TGTGCCAGCAGTTACTCGAGGCAGAACACCGGGGAGCTGTTTTTT.

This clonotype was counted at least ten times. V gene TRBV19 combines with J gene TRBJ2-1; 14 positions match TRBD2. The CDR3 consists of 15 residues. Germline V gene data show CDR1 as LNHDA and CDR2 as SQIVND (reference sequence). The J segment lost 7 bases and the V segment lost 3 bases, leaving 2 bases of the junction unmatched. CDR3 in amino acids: CASSIGLAGGNEQFF. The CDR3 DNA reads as TGTGCCAGTAGTATCGGACTAGCGGGAGGAAATGAGCAGTTCTTC.

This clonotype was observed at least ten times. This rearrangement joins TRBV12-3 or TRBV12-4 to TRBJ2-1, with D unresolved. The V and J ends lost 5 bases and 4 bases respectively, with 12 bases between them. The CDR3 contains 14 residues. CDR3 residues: CASSKNQVYNEQFF. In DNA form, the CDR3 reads TGTGCCAGCAGTAAAAATCAGGTGTACAATGAGCAGTTCTTC.

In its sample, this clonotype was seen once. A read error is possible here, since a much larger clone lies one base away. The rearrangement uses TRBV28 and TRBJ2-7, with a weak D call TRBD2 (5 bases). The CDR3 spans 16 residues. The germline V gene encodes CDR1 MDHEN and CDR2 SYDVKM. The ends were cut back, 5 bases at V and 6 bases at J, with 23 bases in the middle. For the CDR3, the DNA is TGTGCCAGCAGTCCATCCACGGGCTTACTAGGGCGCGAGCAGTACTTC. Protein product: CASSPSTGLLGREQYF.